Shown below are 21 T cell receptor beta chains from a single sample sequenced in a study of blood T cells in healthy people across ages. Primers used in a second PCR of about 7 to 12 cycles were a sample-barcoded 5' primer and a J-beta primer mix. TCRdb redid the calling of the 5' RACE reads with MiXCR, one entry per CDR3 protein. The top ten clones hold about a fifth of a sample with around 970,000 distinct CDR3 sequences, 51% of them seen once. Material: blood. These TCRs come from a woman aged 55 to 70 in good health.

The chain is built from TRBV11-2 and TRBJ2-2; 11 nucleotides agree with TRBD2. This CDR3 region has 17 residues. Losses at the gene ends were 8 bases for V and 0 bases for J; bases not matched to a gene: 8. CDR1 and CDR2 (germline): SGHAT, FQNNGV. The chain's CDR3 is CASGRIAGGPNTGELFF. As DNA, the CDR3 is TGTGCCAGCGGCCGTATAGCGGGAGGGCCGAACACCGGGGAGCTGTTTTTT.

To note about this clonotype: Relative to the germline gene, one junction end is altered; a read error may explain this. The chain joins TRBV29-1 to TRBJ2-7; either TRBD1 or TRBD2 may supply D (5 bases each). The length of the CDR3 is 12 residues. Germline loops: CDR1 SQVTM, CDR2 ANQGSEA. DNA for the CDR3: TGCAGCGGAGGGGAAGCGACCAACGAGCGGTACTTC. It codes for CSGGEATNERYF.

The genes are TRBV20-1 and TRBJ1-4; 8 bases are a match to TRBD1. CDR1 and CDR2 (germline): DFQATT, SNEGSKA (reference sequence). Germline trimming cut 4 bases from V and 3 bases from J; bases unmatched to any gene: 4. The CDR3 consists of 14 residues. CDR3 nucleotide sequence: TGCAGTGCTACCCAGGGGGCAGCTAATGAAAAACTGTTTTTT. Translating gives CSATQGAANEKLFF.

This clonotype was seen more than once but under ten times. The chain employs TRBV12-3 or TRBV12-4 and TRBJ2-7, with 7 bases identical to TRBD1. The V and J ends lost 6 bases and 0 bases, in that order; junction bases with no gene match: 5. This CDR3 has 14 residues. The CDR3 is CASSYDRVSYEQYF. In nucleotides, the CDR3 is TGTGCCAGCAGCTACGACAGGGTCTCCTACGAGCAGTACTTC.

Only a few counts were recorded for this clonotype. The V gene is TRBV6-4, the J gene TRBJ2-3; 10 positions match TRBD2. CDR1 is MRHNA, CDR2 SNTAGT, per germline. The V and J ends lost 3 bases and 2 bases, in that order; junction bases with no gene match: 2. The CDR3 spans 15 residues. DNA for the CDR3: TGTGCCAGCAGTGAGACTAGCGGGTTCACAGATACGCAGTATTTT. Its translation is CASSETSGFTDTQYF.

This clonotype was seen ten or more times. The V and J genes are TRBV4-1 and TRBJ1-2; 7 bases line up with TRBD1. The germline V gene has CDR1 MGHRA and CDR2 YSYEKL. The CDR3 sequence is 15 residues long. The V and J ends lost 0 bases and 4 bases, in that order; junction bases with no gene match: 5. The CDR3 bases are TGCGCCAGCAGCCAAGATACAGGGGAATTCTATGGCTACACCTTC. Translating it yields CASSQDTGEFYGYTF.

The chain has TRBV20-1 and TRBJ2-1, with a possible D match to TRBD1 (5 bases). V lost 0 bases, J lost 3 bases, and 24 bases lay in between. Germline CDR1 DFQATT, CDR2 SNEGSKA (reference sequence). The CDR3 runs to 19 residues. The CDR3 region has the DNA TGCAGTGCTAGAGATGGGGCAGGCCAAAGCAGATTGGTCTACAATGAGCAGTTCTTC. As protein: CSARDGAGQSRLVYNEQFF.

CDR3 DNA sequence: TGTGCCAGCAGCTTAGCTTCGATTGGGCTAGCGGGAGCTGATGAGCAGTTCTTC. It yields the protein CASSLASIGLAGADEQFF. The genes are TRBV11-2 and TRBJ2-1, with 10 bases identical to TRBD2. CDR1 and CDR2 (germline): SGHAT, FQNNGV. This CDR3 spans 18 amino acids. V dropped 1 base and J dropped 8; count of bases not matched to a gene: 14.

The rearrangement joins TRBV5-5 to TRBJ2-5, with a possible D match to TRBD1 (5 bases). The CDR3 spans 15 residues. Germline V lookup: CDR1 SGHKS, CDR2 YYEKEE (reference sequence). Trimming removed 0 bases from V and 5 bases from J, with 14 bases in between. The DNA of the CDR3 is TGTGCCAGCAGCTTGGCCTTGGGCAGGGTGGAGACCCAGTACTTC. This gives the protein CASSLALGRVETQYF.

CDR3 residues: CASSLSMTDYGYTF. The CDR3 coding sequence is TGTGCCAGCAGCTTAAGCATGACAGACTATGGCTACACCTTC. The chain uses TRBV11-2 and TRBJ1-2, with D possibly TRBD1 on 5 matching bases. Per germline, CDR1 SGHAT and CDR2 FQNNGV. V gave up 2 bases and J gave up 3 bases, with 10 bases separating them. The CDR3 totals 14 residues.

The chain has TRBV29-1 and TRBJ1-2, with 8 bases that match TRBD1. CDR3 length equals 14 residues. The V and J ends lost 5 bases and 1 base, in that order; junction bases with no gene match: 6. Germline V gene lookup returns CDR1 SQVTM and CDR2 ANQGSEA. CDR3 residues: CSVYGTGVNYGYTF. CDR3 in DNA: TGCAGCGTTTACGGGACAGGAGTTAACTATGGCTACACCTTC.

The V and J genes are TRBV20-1 and TRBJ2-1, with D hard to call. CDR3 length equals 11 residues. V dropped 3 bases and J dropped 5 bases, with 5 bases sitting between them. CDR1 DFQATT and CDR2 SNEGSKA come from the germline V gene (reference sequence). The DNA for the CDR3 is TGCAGTGCTAGCACCCACAATGAGCAGTTCTTC. Its protein is CSASTHNEQFF.

J is TRBJ2-5 and V is TRBV5-8; D is ambiguous. Between the trimmed V and J ends, which lost 6 bases and 11 bases, there was a span of 20 bases. CDR3 length: 13 residues. Germline lookup yields CDR1 SGHTS and CDR2 YDEGEE. In DNA form, the CDR3 reads TGTGCCAGCACTGGCCGGCGTTACAATGAGCAGTACTTC. It encodes CASTGRRYNEQYF.

This clonotype was counted once. The V and J genes are TRBV15 and TRBJ2-7, with 11 bases aligning to TRBD1. With V trimmed by 0 bases and J by 5 bases, 6 bases remained unmatched. This CDR3 is built from 16 residues. CDR1 and CDR2 from the germline V gene are LNHNV and YYDKDF (reference sequence). This CDR3 is CATSRDHGQGAHEQYF. The CDR3 DNA reads TGTGCCACCAGCAGAGATCACGGACAGGGGGCCCACGAGCAGTACTTC.

The rearrangement joins TRBV4-3 to TRBJ2-1; 11 bases match TRBD2. J lost 1 base, V lost 7 bases, and 12 bases had no gene match. Germline V gene data show CDR1 as LGHNA and CDR2 as YSLEER. CDR3 length: 18 amino acids. Here the CDR3 DNA reads TGCGCCAGCACCGCGAAGGTAGCGGGAGGGAAATCCTACAATGAGCAGTTCTTC. Its translation is CASTAKVAGGKSYNEQFF.

The chain carries TRBV24-1 and TRBJ2-3; 8 bases fit TRBD2. This CDR3 is built from 13 residues. J lost 5 bases, V lost 7 bases, and 4 bases had no gene match. The V gene's germline CDR1 is KGHDR and CDR2 SFDVKD. The CDR3: CATSGRGGDTQYF. CDR3 nucleotide sequence: TGTGCCACCAGCGGGAGGGGCGGAGATACGCAGTATTTT.

This chain connects TRBV5-7 to TRBJ2-2, with 8 bases aligning to TRBD1. TRBV5-7 is an open reading frame, and its role is uncertain. This CDR3 comprises 16 residues. V was clipped by 4 bases and J by 0 bases; unmatched bases: 5. The DNA for the CDR3 is TGTGCCAGCAGCGTAGTACAGGGGGCGAACACCGGGGAGCTGTTTTTT. Translation gives CASSVVQGANTGELFF.

For this clonotype: One end of the junction does not line up with germline, which may come from a read error. The chain couples TRBV20-1 to TRBJ1-2; 8 nucleotides agree with TRBD1. The CDR3 consists of 15 residues. Germline assignment: CDR1 DFQATT and CDR2 SNEGSKA (reference sequence). The CDR3 spells CSARDQGARVYGHTF. In DNA form, the CDR3 reads TGCAGTGCTAGAGATCAGGGGGCGCGGGTCTATGGCCACACCTTC.

The chain is built from TRBV2 and TRBJ2-7; D gene ambiguous. Germline V gene data show CDR1 as SNHLY and CDR2 as FYNNEI. Deletions cut 4 bases from V and 6 bases from J, with 7 bases between. This CDR3 spans 11 amino acids. The CDR3 bases are TGTGCCAGCAGTGGTAGGTTCGAGCAGTACTTC. This translates into CASSGRFEQYF.

The V gene is TRBV29-1, the J gene TRBJ2-7; unclear D gene. V gave up 8 bases and J gave up 7 bases, with 15 bases separating them. Germline V gives CDR1 SQVTM, CDR2 ANQGSEA. There are 11 residues in the CDR3. Here the CDR3 reads CSILTLGEQYF. CDR3 coding DNA: TGCAGCATCCTCACCTTGGGAGAGCAGTACTTC.

This clonotype was seen more than once but under ten times. This sequence joins TRBV20-1 and TRBJ2-7; D call uncertain. The CDR3 has 11 residues. V was cut by 3 bases and J by 4 bases, with 7 bases left in between. Germline lookup yields CDR1 DFQATT and CDR2 SNEGSKA (reference sequence). The CDR3 is CSAREPYEQYF. Written as DNA, the CDR3 is TGCAGTGCTAGGGAACCTTACGAGCAGTACTTC.